Listed below are T cell receptor beta chains from one sample, sequenced in a study of blood T cell repertoires in COVID-19. Sequencing used immunoSEQ multiplex PCR; TCRdb keeps in-frame clones, though not all of them. There are 490,000 or so clones in the sample; approximately 86% occur only once, and approximately 8.3% lies in the top ten. The sample taken for sequencing was PBMCs or T cells enriched from blood (not recorded which). These receptors were taken from a woman aged 55-69 years who had recovered from COVID-19. Each CDR3 is given with its conserved first and last residue. Each record gives: V gene, J gene, CDR3 protein.

v_call: TRBV24-1
j_call: TRBJ2-2
cdr3_aa: CATSDNQGGTGELFF

v_call: TRBV6-2/TRBV6-3
j_call: TRBJ2-7
cdr3_aa: CASSRTSGDTYEQYF

v_call: TRBV10-3
j_call: TRBJ1-3
cdr3_aa: CATLSSGNTIYF

v_call: TRBV10-1
j_call: TRBJ2-1
cdr3_aa: CASSVIGENEQFF

v_call: TRBV7-9
j_call: TRBJ2-5
cdr3_aa: CASSPKGPATQYF

v_call: TRBV3-1/TRBV3-2
j_call: TRBJ2-2
cdr3_aa: CASSQTEAGELFF

v_call: TRBV6-1
j_call: TRBJ1-2
cdr3_aa: CASSEGGAGYTF

v_call: TRBV12-5
j_call: TRBJ1-2
cdr3_aa: CASASDRGAGYGYTF

v_call: TRBV9
j_call: TRBJ1-2
cdr3_aa: CASSESHGRAYGYTF

v_call: TRBV3-1/TRBV3-2
j_call: TRBJ2-1
cdr3_aa: CASSQDMGQSSYNEQFF

v_call: TRBV19
j_call: TRBJ1-6
cdr3_aa: CASSGRALGSPLHF

v_call: TRBV3-1/TRBV3-2
j_call: TRBJ1-2
cdr3_aa: CASSQGGSGNGYTF

v_call: TRBV4-1
j_call: TRBJ1-2
cdr3_aa: CASSTRQGARANYGYTF

v_call: TRBV11-3
j_call: TRBJ2-3
cdr3_aa: CASSLRGVGTDTQYF

v_call: TRBV10-3
j_call: TRBJ1-6
cdr3_aa: CAISELAENSPLHF

v_call: TRBV7-2
j_call: TRBJ2-5
cdr3_aa: CASRTGVQETQYF

v_call: TRBV5-4
j_call: TRBJ1-2
cdr3_aa: CASSLGGGVKNNYGYTF

v_call: TRBV30
j_call: TRBJ1-1
cdr3_aa: CAWIRNTEAFF

v_call: TRBV14
j_call: TRBJ2-3
cdr3_aa: CATGTGISTDTQYF

v_call: TRBV5-1
j_call: TRBJ1-4
cdr3_aa: CASSFAGLPATNEKLFF

v_call: TRBV7-2
j_call: TRBJ1-5
cdr3_aa: CASSSNRGREEPQHF

v_call: TRBV25-1
j_call: TRBJ1-2
cdr3_aa: CASSEQGHYGYTF

v_call: TRBV5-4
j_call: TRBJ1-2
cdr3_aa: CASSLEGGTYGYTF

v_call: TRBV7-9
j_call: TRBJ2-6
cdr3_aa: CASSPRPSGGPGGANVLTF

v_call: TRBV5-4
j_call: TRBJ2-3
cdr3_aa: CASSLLLAGPRTDTQYF

v_call: TRBV9
j_call: TRBJ1-1
cdr3_aa: CASSTVPTGGGEAFF

v_call: TRBV7-2
j_call: TRBJ2-1
cdr3_aa: CASSFLRLSSYNEQFF

v_call: TRBV29-1
j_call: TRBJ2-3
cdr3_aa: CSVEGGDFSTDTQYF

v_call: TRBV4-1
j_call: TRBJ1-6
cdr3_aa: CASSQGDRVYNSPLHF

v_call: TRBV3-1/TRBV3-2
j_call: TRBJ2-3
cdr3_aa: CASSQVGLAGPGDTQYF

v_call: TRBV6-5
j_call: TRBJ1-5
cdr3_aa: CASSYSPNFIQPQHF

v_call: TRBV11-3
j_call: TRBJ2-3
cdr3_aa: CASSLDRSTDTQYF

v_call: TRBV5-6
j_call: TRBJ2-1
cdr3_aa: CASTSGTGVYNEQFF

v_call: TRBV2
j_call: TRBJ2-1
cdr3_aa: CASGLNSYNEQFF

v_call: TRBV15
j_call: TRBJ1-1
cdr3_aa: CATSRESPGGLGEAFF

v_call: TRBV19
j_call: TRBJ2-1
cdr3_aa: CASTGLAGFEQFF

v_call: TRBV27
j_call: TRBJ2-2
cdr3_aa: CASSSSWGSTGELFF

v_call: TRBV7-9
j_call: TRBJ1-2
cdr3_aa: CASSSDRGVYGYTF

v_call: TRBV11-3
j_call: TRBJ1-2
cdr3_aa: CASRGLAGDSYYGYTF

v_call: TRBV6-2/TRBV6-3
j_call: TRBJ1-4
cdr3_aa: CASSGTAAPNEKLFF

v_call: TRBV7-2
j_call: TRBJ1-1
cdr3_aa: CASSKAPGQRAFF

v_call: TRBV19
j_call: TRBJ1-4
cdr3_aa: CACQRARGEKLFF

v_call: TRBV10-3
j_call: TRBJ2-3
cdr3_aa: CAISARAGGFGTDTQYF

v_call: TRBV9
j_call: TRBJ1-1
cdr3_aa: CASSVVKYDSEAFF

v_call: TRBV2
j_call: TRBJ1-2
cdr3_aa: CASRVQGAGYGYTF

v_call: TRBV6-2/TRBV6-3
j_call: TRBJ2-5
cdr3_aa: CASSALAAPPQETQYF